These 24 T cell receptor beta chains originate from one sample sequenced in a study of metastatic and nonmetastatic thyroid tumors. Each patient came to thyroid surgery without any prior treatment (of any kind). Via MiXCR, TCRdb re-called the PCR reads. The sample yields roughly 98,000 clones, about 15% seen once. Sequenced material: blood. The receptor set was obtained from a female donor with papillary thyroid cancer or a benign thyroid nodule (not recorded which). Some clones in this sample may be carry-over from other donors' samples.

This clone has more than one count but fewer than ten. This sequence may be a read error, since a much larger clone differs from it by one base. This sample also contains other DNA sequences that code for the same CDR3. The CDR3: CSARGLPGEYPDTQYF. DNA for the CDR3: TGCAGTGCTAGGGGACTCCCCGGAGAGTACCCAGATACGCAGTATTTT. The V call is TRBV20-1, the J call TRBJ2-3; TRBD2 might be the D (6 bases). Trimming took 3 bases from V and 4 from J, leaving 20 bases between them. Germline CDR1 reads DFQATT; CDR2 reads SNEGSKA (reference sequence). This CDR3 spans 16 amino acids.

This clone occurred a few times. V usage is TRBV28 and J usage is TRBJ1-5; tentative D call: TRBD1 (5 bases). This CDR3 comprises 18 residues. V was cut by 2 bases and J by 2 bases, with 19 bases left in between. Germline CDR1 reads MDHEN; CDR2 reads SYDVKM. Here the CDR3 DNA reads TGTGCCAGCAGTTTAGAGGATTGGAGTGGGGCCGGCAATCAGCCCCAGCATTTT. Translated: CASSLEDWSGAGNQPQHF.

This clone has ten or more counts. V usage is TRBV2 and J usage is TRBJ2-7, with TRBD1 matching over 10 bases. The ends lost 11 bases at V and 1 base at J; junction bases unmatched: 11. From germline, CDR1 is SNHLY and CDR2 FYNNEI. The CDR3 consists of 15 residues. The CDR3 spells CASSRRTGGSYEQYF. CDR3 coding DNA: TGTGCCTCCAGCAGGAGGACAGGGGGTTCCTACGAGCAGTACTTC.

This clone was seen ten or more times. The V and J genes are TRBV4-1 and TRBJ1-2; tentative D call: TRBD1 (6 bases). The CDR3 is 15 residues long. Trimming removed 6 bases at V and 5 bases at J, with 19 bases between. Germline V lookup: CDR1 MGHRA, CDR2 YSYEKL. CDR3 loop: CASRMGGSGGYGYTF. The CDR3 DNA sequence: TGCGCCAGCAGGATGGGGGGCAGTGGGGGATATGGCTACACCTTC.

This clone has at least ten counts. V gene TRBV10-2 combines with J gene TRBJ1-4; unclear D gene. The V and J ends lost 2 bases and 7 bases respectively, with 11 bases between them. The germline V gene has CDR1 WSHSY and CDR2 SAAADI. The CDR3 consists of 14 residues. CDR3 DNA sequence: TGCGCCAGCAGTGAGGGTAGTCAGCGTGAAAAACTGTTTTTT. Translation: CASSEGSQREKLFF.

The table lists this clone with a few counts. A much larger clone is a single base away; this may be a read error. The chain recombines TRBV20-1 with TRBJ1-1; TRBD1 matches at 8 bases. The CDR3 has 12 amino acids. Losses at the gene ends were 5 bases for V and 4 bases for J; bases not matched to a gene: 3. CDR1 DFQATT and CDR2 SNEGSKA come from the germline V gene (reference sequence). This chain's CDR3 is CSAPDRVTEAFF. The CDR3 region has the DNA TGCAGTGCTCCGGACAGGGTCACTGAAGCTTTCTTT.

The V and J genes are TRBV2 and TRBJ1-6; 8 bases are shared with TRBD1. The V gene end was trimmed by 9 bases and the J gene end by 6 bases; junction bases not matched to a gene: 10. Per germline, CDR1 SNHLY and CDR2 FYNNEI. CDR3 length: 15 residues. CDR3 region: CARGVGQGVNSPLHF. CDR3 sequence (DNA): TGTGCCAGGGGGGTCGGACAGGGAGTTAATTCACCCCTCCACTTT.

This clone was seen at least ten times. V gene TRBV6-6 combines with J gene TRBJ1-2, with D unresolved. Between the trimmed V and J ends, which lost 0 bases and 4 bases, there was a span of 9 bases. The CDR3 covers 14 residues. The germline gives CDR1 MNHNY, CDR2 SVGAGI (reference sequence). The CDR3 sequence is CASSYSRDSYGYTF. CDR3 DNA sequence: TGTGCCAGCAGTTACTCGAGGGATTCCTATGGCTACACCTTC.

About this clone itself: A much larger clone is a single base away; this may be a read error. The V call is TRBV5-5, the J call TRBJ1-1; D possibly corresponds to TRBD1 (6 bases). CDR1 is SGHKS, CDR2 YYEKEE, per germline (reference sequence). Trimming shortened V by 4 bases and J by 4 bases, and 11 bases separated the two germline ends. The CDR3 loop spans 13 amino acids. CDR3 sequence: CASSTGFATEAFF. Here the CDR3 DNA reads TGTGCCAGCAGCACAGGGTTTGCCACTGAAGCTTTCTTT.

This clone was seen a few times. This may be a read error, as it is one base from a much larger clone. The chain uses TRBV12-3 or TRBV12-4 and TRBJ2-1; 7 bases line up with TRBD2. The CDR3 runs to 15 residues. CDR3 coding DNA: TGTGCCAGCACTCTAGGTGGGCGGGAGTACAATGGGCAGTTCTTC. Its translation is CASTLGGREYNGQFF.

In this sample, this clone turned up many times. The chain is built from TRBV20-1 and TRBJ1-1, with D perhaps matching TRBD1 (5 bases). The CDR3 totals 14 residues. The V gene lost 6 bases and the J gene lost 1 base, with 15 bases spanning the gap. Germline CDR1 is DFQATT and CDR2 is SNEGSKA (reference sequence). CDR3 loop: CSAQRGGSNTEAFF. In DNA, the CDR3 is TGCAGTGCCCAGAGGGGCGGGTCGAACACTGAAGCTTTCTTT.

This clone was observed at least ten times. The chain links TRBV4-1 to TRBJ1-6, with D unresolved. Germline assignment: CDR1 MGHRA and CDR2 YSYEKL. Trimming removed 0 bases at V and 2 bases at J, with 11 bases between. CDR3 size: 17 residues. The CDR3 region is CASSQDLAGTYNSPLHF. The CDR3 DNA reads TGCGCCAGCAGCCAAGATCTGGCGGGGACCTATAATTCACCCCTCCACTTT.

The chain is built from TRBV7-2 and TRBJ2-5; no clear D gene. The V end lost 3 bases, the J end lost 4 bases, and 6 bases lay between the germline ends. Germline lookup yields CDR1 SGHTA and CDR2 FQGNSA. The CDR3 loop spans 12 amino acids. DNA of the CDR3: TGTGCCAGCAGCTTTTTTCTAGAGACCCAGTACTTC. Translating it yields CASSFFLETQYF.

The J gene is TRBJ1-2, the V gene TRBV5-5; D remains ambiguous. V was pared by 6 bases and J by 1 base, with 16 bases between. Germline V gene data show CDR1 as SGHKS and CDR2 as YYEKEE (reference sequence). The CDR3 runs to 15 residues. This chain's CDR3 is CASNLMGRDNYGYTF. The CDR3 nucleotides read TGTGCCAGCAATCTAATGGGAAGGGATAACTATGGCTACACCTTC.

In this sample, this clone turned up many times. The chain couples TRBV28 to TRBJ1-5; D unresolved. With 3 bases removed from V and 3 bases from J, the gap between germline ends came to 9 bases. The CDR3 has 14 residues. Per the germline V gene, CDR1 is MDHEN and CDR2 is SYDVKM. CDR3: CASSFRGFNQPQHF. CDR3 in DNA: TGTGCCAGCAGTTTCAGAGGCTTCAATCAGCCCCAGCATTTT. The full variable domain, with the rest looked up from reference TRBV28 and TRBJ1-5, is DVKVTQSSRYLVKRTGEKVFLECVQDMDHENMFWYRQDPGLGLRLIYFSYDVKMKEKGDIPEGYSVSREKKERFSLILESASTNQTSMYLCASSFRGFNQPQHFGDGTRLSIL.

Details on this clone: The conserved closing phenylalanine or tryptophan is absent in this CDR3, likely reflecting a read error. The V and J genes are TRBV9 and TRBJ1-1; a possible D gene is TRBD1 (5 bases). The CDR3 length is 19 residues. Trimming removed 0 bases from V and 2 bases from J, with 23 bases in between. Germline-derived CDR1 and CDR2 are SGDLS and YYNGEE. CDR3 nucleotide sequence: TGTGCCAGCAGCGTAGGGCTAACAGGCACACCCATTATTAACACTGAAGCTTTCCTT. Translating gives CASSVGLTGTPIINTEAFL.

This clone was seen once. A read error is possible here, since a much larger clone lies one base away. This chain connects TRBV5-6 to TRBJ1-2, with a tentative D call TRBD1 (6 bases). Trimming shortened V by 3 bases and J by 3 bases, and 12 bases separated the two germline ends. The V gene's germline CDR1 is SGHDT and CDR2 YYEEEE. This CDR3 contains 14 residues. CDR3 nucleotides: TGTGCCAGCAGCTGGTGGGGGGCGTACTATGGCTACACCTTC. It yields the protein CASSWWGAYYGYTF.

This clone appeared many times. This sequence joins TRBV11-2 and TRBJ2-4; 11 nucleotides match TRBD2. Trimming removed 5 bases from V and 3 bases from J; junction bases left unmatched: 18. This CDR3 is built from 20 residues. Germline lookup yields CDR1 SGHAT and CDR2 FQNNGV. The CDR3 sequence is CASSAPLGIAGGRSKNIQYF. In nucleotides, the CDR3 is TGTGCCAGCAGCGCCCCCCTCGGGATAGCGGGGGGGCGGAGCAAAAACATTCAGTACTTC.

Concerning this clone: The junction shows a germline mismatch at one end, possibly a read error. The genes are TRBV4-2 and TRBJ2-7, with TRBD2 matching over 8 bases. The CDR3 extends over 16 amino acids. Germline assignment: CDR1 LGHNA and CDR2 YNFKEQ. The CDR3 sequence: CVSSQDGASGWSEQYF. The CDR3 bases are TGTGTCAGCAGCCAAGATGGGGCTAGCGGGTGGTCCGAGCAGTACTTC.

The sample holds many counts of this clone. The chain recombines TRBV5-8 with TRBJ2-5; the D gene could be TRBD1 or TRBD2 (5 bases each). The V gene lost 4 bases and the J gene lost 2 bases, with 18 bases spanning the gap. CDR3 length: 16 residues. Germline V CDR1 and CDR2: SGHTS, YDEGEE. The CDR3 reads CASSLDLGAAQETQYF. The CDR3 coding sequence is TGTGCCAGCAGCCTGGACTTAGGGGCGGCTCAAGAGACCCAGTACTTC. Using reference TRBV5-8 and TRBJ2-5 for the parts outside the CDR3, the full variable domain is EAGVTQSPTHLIKTRGQQATLRCSPISGHTSVYWYQQALGLGLQFLLWYDEGEERNRGNFPPRFSGRQFPNYSSELNVNALELEDSALYLCASSLDLGAAQETQYFGPGTRLLVL.

The sample holds a few counts of this clone. One junction end disagrees with the germline gene, perhaps due to a read error. V gene TRBV6-5 combines with J gene TRBJ2-6; the D gene could be TRBD1 or TRBD2 (5 bases each). CDR1 is MNHEY, CDR2 SVGAGI, per germline. The CDR3 has 17 amino acids. The CDR3 DNA sequence: TGTGCCAGCAGTCCAGGGACGGTTAACTCTGTGGCCAACGTCCTGACTTTC. It is translated as CASSPGTVNSVANVLTF.

The chain is built from TRBV3-1 and TRBJ2-2; 11 bases map to TRBD1. V dropped 4 bases and J dropped 6; count of bases not matched to a gene: 4. This CDR3 has 15 amino acids. CDR1 is LGHDT, CDR2 YNNKEL, per germline (reference sequence). This CDR3 is CASSPMDRGPGELFF. The CDR3 region has the DNA TGTGCCAGCAGCCCTATGGACAGGGGGCCCGGGGAGCTGTTTTTT.

About this clone: Other DNA sequences in the same sample also yield this CDR3. CDR3 nucleotides: TGTGCCAGCAACCTACTTGGATCAGAGACCCAGTACTTC. It is translated as CASNLLGSETQYF. The chain is built from TRBV3-1 and TRBJ2-5; no clear D. V dropped 7 bases and J dropped 4 bases, with 13 bases sitting between them. CDR1 and CDR2 (germline): LGHDT, YNNKEL (reference sequence). The CDR3 has 13 residues.

The table lists this clone with many counts. The chain has TRBV25-1 and TRBJ1-2; no definite D call. V shed 5 bases and J shed 8 bases, with 15 bases lying between them. Germline CDR1 reads MGHDK; CDR2 reads SYGVNS. The CDR3 runs 13 residues. The CDR3 loop is CASSSPKSRGYTF. The CDR3 nucleotides read TGTGCCAGCAGTTCTCCCAAGTCACGGGGCTACACCTTC.